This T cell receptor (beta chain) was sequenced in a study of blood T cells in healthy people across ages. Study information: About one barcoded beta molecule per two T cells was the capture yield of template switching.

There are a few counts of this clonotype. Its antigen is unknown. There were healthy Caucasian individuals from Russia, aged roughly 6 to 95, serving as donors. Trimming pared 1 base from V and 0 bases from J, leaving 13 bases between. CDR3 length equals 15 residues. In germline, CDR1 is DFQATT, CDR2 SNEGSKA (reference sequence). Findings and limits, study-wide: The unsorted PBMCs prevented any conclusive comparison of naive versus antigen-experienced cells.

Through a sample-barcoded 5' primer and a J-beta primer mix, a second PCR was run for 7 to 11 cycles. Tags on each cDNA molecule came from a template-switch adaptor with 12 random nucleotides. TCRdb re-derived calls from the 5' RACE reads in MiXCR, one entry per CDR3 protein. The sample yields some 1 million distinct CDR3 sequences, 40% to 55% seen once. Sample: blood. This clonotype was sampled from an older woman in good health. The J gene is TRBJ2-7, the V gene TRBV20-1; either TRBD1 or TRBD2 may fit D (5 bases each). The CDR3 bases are TGCAGTGCTAGAGGGGCCGGGACCTTCTCCTACGAGCAGTACTTC. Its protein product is CSARGAGTFSYEQYF.